A single T cell receptor (beta chain) is shown here with its context. The data were taken from a study of radiation and T cells in renal cell carcinoma. J gave up 5 bases and V 3 bases, and 0 bases lay outside the gene matches. The CDR3 spans 13 residues. From germline, CDR1 is WNHNN and CDR2 SYGVQD (reference sequence). As for time point: baseline pretreatment blood. Noted treatment: 15 Gy SBRT to primary tumor, nephrectomy 4 weeks later. Clear cell pathology was present in this patient's renal cell carcinoma. Assay: immunoSEQ multiplex PCR; the TCRdb copy retains only in-frame clones and omits some. Among roughly 53,000 clones, approximately 80% were seen once, and the ten largest hold around 31%.

The receptor was derived from a woman aged 70-85 years with renal cell carcinoma. The sequencing used blood, collected from a patient whose treatment included radiotherapy and nephrectomy. The gene calls are TRBV10-1 and TRBJ2-3, with TRBD2 matching over 9 bases. CDR3 nucleotides: TGCGCCAGCAGTGATAGCGGGGGAGATACGCAGTATTTT. Its protein product is CASSDSGGDTQYF.